These 31 T cell receptor beta chains share one sample of origin, sequenced in a study of regulatory T cells in long-lasting Graves disease. In building TCR beta libraries, iRepertoire HTBI primers were used together with Arm-PCR of CDR3 regions. TCRdb re-analysed the multiplex PCR reads in MiXCR, keeping a single row per CDR3 protein. Seen here are hundreds of thousands of distinct CDR3 sequences, roughly a sixth observed once, and the top ten hold roughly 20%. Documented time point: newly diagnosed GD, antithyroid drugs for less than 3 months. PBMCs were the source of the RNA used for TCR sequencing. The sequences come from peripheral blood mononuclear cells (PBMCs), collected at new diagnosis, from a patient treated with antithyroid drugs. All receptors derive from a female donor with Graves disease.

The gene calls are TRBV5-1 and TRBJ2-1; the D is unclear. The J call may be in error: the DNA end matches TRBJ2-5 better. Germline values: CDR1 SGHRS, CDR2 YFSETQ. The CDR3 length is 13 residues. The DNA for the CDR3 is TGCGCCAGCAGTCCCGCGGAGCAAGAGACCCAGTACTTC. Its translation is CASSPAEQETQYF.

This clonotype was detected many times. This chain uses TRBV9 with TRBJ1-2, with a possible D match to TRBD1 (5 bases). The CDR3 length is 15 residues. The germline V gene encodes CDR1 SGDLS and CDR2 YYNGEE. The V end lost 4 bases, the J end lost 5 bases, and 18 bases lay between the germline ends. This CDR3 reads CASSSGRLGDYGYTF. Written as DNA, the CDR3 is TGTGCCAGCAGCTCGGGACGGCTGGGAGATTATGGCTACACCTTC.

This clonotype was seen ten or more times. The genes are TRBV4-2 and TRBJ2-3, with 11 bases fitting TRBD2. The junction had 0 bases not matched to a gene; V was cut back by 0 bases and J by 4 bases. Germline assignment: CDR1 LGHNA and CDR2 YNFKEQ. The CDR3 is 15 residues long. The CDR3 bases are TGTGCCAGCAGCCAAGAGGGACTAGCGGCAGATACGCAGTATTTT. It is translated as CASSQEGLAADTQYF.

With regard to this clonotype: Since a much larger clone is just one base distant, this may be a read error. The chain joins TRBV28 to TRBJ1-2; D is unclear. There are 14 residues in the CDR3. Trimming removed 5 bases at V and 5 bases at J, with 15 bases between. Germline V CDR1 and CDR2: MDHEN, SYDVKM. CDR3 sequence: CASSEAKMGYGYTF. DNA for the CDR3: TGTGCCAGCAGTGAAGCCAAAATGGGGTATGGCTACACCTTC.

Many counts were recorded for this clonotype. The chain has TRBV28 and TRBJ2-7; TRBD1 matches at 12 bases. After removal of 6 bases from V and 2 bases from J, the junction contained 2 bases not matched to a gene. The CDR3 totals 14 residues. CDR1 MDHEN and CDR2 SYDVKM come from the germline V gene. CDR3 coding DNA: TGTGCCAGCAGGGGACAGGGGGCGACCTACGAGCAGTACTTC. Its translation: CASRGQGATYEQYF.

The V call is TRBV28, the J call TRBJ2-7; perhaps TRBD1 as D (6 bases). The CDR3 is made up of 15 amino acids. Per germline, CDR1 MDHEN and CDR2 SYDVKM. V was shortened by 2 bases and J by 0 bases, with 11 bases between the two germline ends. CDR3 bases: TGTGCCAGCAGTTTAAGACAGGTTTCCTCCTACGAGCAGTACTTC. Its translation: CASSLRQVSSYEQYF. The full variable domain, with the rest looked up from reference TRBV28 and TRBJ2-7, is DVKVTQSSRYLVKRTGEKVFLECVQDMDHENMFWYRQDPGLGLRLIYFSYDVKMKEKGDIPEGYSVSREKKERFSLILESASTNQTSMYLCASSLRQVSSYEQYFGPGTRLTVT.

The gene calls are TRBV7-9 and TRBJ2-1; D is possibly TRBD1 (6 bases). V was trimmed by 7 bases and J by 4 bases, leaving 14 bases between them. CDR3 length: 14 residues. CDR1 and CDR2 from the germline V gene are SEHNR and FQNEAQ (reference sequence). Here the CDR3 DNA reads TGTGCCAGCAAGAAACAGGGTCCTTACAATGAGCAGTTCTTC. Its translation is CASKKQGPYNEQFF.

This clonotype was recorded many times. The rearrangement links TRBV24-1 to TRBJ1-2; 8 bases fit TRBD1. Trimming took 1 base from V and 8 from J; bases not matched to a gene: 5. Germline assignment: CDR1 KGHDR and CDR2 SFDVKD. The CDR3 loop spans 14 amino acids. The DNA of the CDR3 is TGTGCCACCAGTGATTTTCCGGGACAGGAGGGCTACACCTTC. Residues: CATSDFPGQEGYTF.

The chain joins TRBV29-1 to TRBJ2-4; unclear D gene. The V end lost 0 bases, the J end lost 1 base, and 13 bases lay between the germline ends. This CDR3 comprises 16 residues. In germline, CDR1 is SQVTM, CDR2 ANQGSEA. CDR3 in amino acids: CSVEDLRASAKNIQYF. The CDR3 DNA is TGCAGCGTTGAAGATCTAAGGGCCTCTGCCAAAAACATTCAGTACTTC.

The chain combines TRBV6-5 with TRBJ1-2, with D unclear. This CDR3 has 12 amino acids. V was trimmed by 2 bases and J by 7 bases, leaving 8 bases between them. Germline V lookup: CDR1 MNHEY, CDR2 SVGAGI. CDR3 bases: TGTGCCAGCAGTTACGAGGCTGGTGGCTACACCTTC. It is translated as CASSYEAGGYTF.

This clonotype occurred once. This chain joins TRBV7-9 and TRBJ2-3; D is possibly TRBD1 or TRBD2 (6 bases each). The CDR3 contains 15 residues. Between the trimmed V and J ends, which lost 5 bases and 3 bases, there was a span of 15 bases. Germline CDR1 reads SEHNR; CDR2 reads FQNEAQ (reference sequence). CDR3 region: CASSLRDTRTDTQYF. CDR3 in DNA: TGTGCCAGCAGCCTGCGGGACACCCGGACAGATACGCAGTATTTT.

In its sample, this clonotype was seen many times. The chain recombines TRBV27 with TRBJ2-7; D may be TRBD1 (6 bases). The CDR3 sequence is 16 residues long. Germline CDR1 MNHEY, CDR2 SMNVEV (reference sequence). Trimming took off 5 bases at V and 0 bases at J, with 17 bases between the two ends. The CDR3 DNA reads as TGTGCCAGCAGTCTCGCCATCGGACAGCACTCCTACGAGCAGTACTTC. Translated: CASSLAIGQHSYEQYF.

At least ten counts were recorded for this clonotype. The genes are TRBV6-2 or TRBV6-3 and TRBJ1-1; a possible D gene is TRBD1 (6 bases). Germline loops: CDR1 MNHEY, CDR2 SVGEGT. Trimming removed 2 bases from V and 1 base from J, with 8 bases in between. This CDR3 spans 14 amino acids. The CDR3 DNA sequence: TGTGCCAGCAGTTACCAGGGGCGGAACACTGAAGCTTTCTTT. Protein sequence: CASSYQGRNTEAFF.

This clonotype occurred a few times. A single base separates this from a much larger clone, so it may be a read error. The rearrangement uses TRBV7-2 and TRBJ2-3; D perhaps matches TRBD2 (6 bases). From germline, CDR1 is SGHTA and CDR2 FQGNSA. The CDR3 has 16 amino acids. Here the CDR3 DNA reads TGTGCCAGCAGCATCCAACCGGGACTTAAAACAGGTACGCAGTATTTT. Its protein is CASSIQPGLKTGTQYF.

The chain has TRBV5-1 and TRBJ1-1; perhaps TRBD1 as D (6 bases). V lost 0 bases, J lost 1 base, and 13 bases lay in between. CDR1 is SGHRS and CDR2 is YFSETQ in the germline V gene. The CDR3 totals 16 residues. DNA of the CDR3: TGCGCCAGCAGCTTGGACAGGGCTCTTAGGAACACTGAAGCTTTCTTT. This codes for CASSLDRALRNTEAFF.

This clonotype was seen more than once but under ten times. The junction and the germline gene differ at one end; a read error may be behind it. The chain uses TRBV27 and TRBJ2-1; D is unresolved. From germline, CDR1 is MNHEY and CDR2 SMNVEV (reference sequence). CDR3 length: 16 amino acids. The DNA for the CDR3 is TGTGCCAGCTCCTCCTCGGGCCCCTTCTTTCACAATGAGCAGCTCTTC. Protein product: CASSSSGPFFHNEQLF.

This clonotype was recorded at least ten times. The V call is TRBV11-3, the J call TRBJ2-3, with no clear D. Trimming took off 8 bases at V and 1 base at J, with 10 bases between the two ends. The CDR3 totals 13 residues. The V gene's germline CDR1 is SGHNT and CDR2 YENEEA. The CDR3 spells CASSGLGTDTQYF. The DNA for the CDR3 is TGTGCCAGCTCTGGCTTGGGCACAGATACGCAGTATTTT.

This clonotype was seen many times. The chain links TRBV7-3 to TRBJ1-1; D is possibly TRBD1 (6 bases). V shed 5 bases and J shed 3 bases, with 19 bases lying between them. Germline CDR1 and CDR2: SGHTA and FQGTGA. The CDR3 extends over 16 amino acids. CDR3 sequence (DNA): TGTGCCAGCAGCCCGGGGTTGGGGGGCCGACACACTGAAGCTTTCTTT. Its protein is CASSPGLGGRHTEAFF.

The CDR3 region is CASSHLGQGKGKDTQYF. The CDR3 DNA sequence: TGCGCCAGCAGCCACCTGGGGCAGGGTAAAGGAAAAGATACGCAGTATTTT. V usage is TRBV4-1 and J usage is TRBJ2-3; tentatively, D is TRBD1 (5 bases). Germline loops: CDR1 MGHRA, CDR2 YSYEKL. V shed 3 bases and J shed 5 bases, with 21 bases lying between them. There are 17 residues in the CDR3.

The sample holds many counts of this clonotype. The chain recombines TRBV7-2 with TRBJ2-2; the match to TRBD2 covers 9 bases. Germline V CDR1 and CDR2: SGHTA, FQGNSA. V gave up 1 base and J gave up 4 bases; unmatched junction bases: 13. The CDR3 extends over 19 amino acids. The CDR3 reads CASSLGGAGGPFGTGELFF. In DNA form, the CDR3 reads TGTGCCAGCAGCTTAGGAGGTGCGGGAGGGCCTTTTGGCACCGGGGAGCTGTTTTTT.

The gene calls are TRBV5-1 and TRBJ1-1; D may be TRBD1 (5 bases). From germline, CDR1 is SGHRS and CDR2 YFSETQ. This CDR3 is built from 14 residues. Between the trimmed V and J ends, which lost 3 bases and 3 bases, there was a span of 12 bases. Written as DNA, the CDR3 is TGCGCCAGCAGCTGGACGGGGGAGGACACTGAAGCTTTCTTT. Its protein product is CASSWTGEDTEAFF.

This clonotype was recorded at least ten times. One junction end disagrees with the germline gene, perhaps due to a read error. The gene calls are TRBV7-7 and TRBJ2-7; D is unclear. CDR1 is SSHAT, CDR2 FNYEAQ, per germline (reference sequence). This CDR3 is 14 amino acids long. The CDR3, as DNA: TGTGCTAGCAGCTTAGGGCCAGAATCCTACGAGCAGTACTTC. Protein product: CASSLGPESYEQYF.

The chain couples TRBV28 to TRBJ2-5, with 16 bases that match TRBD2. The CDR3 loop spans 18 amino acids. With V trimmed by 3 bases and J by 5 bases, 9 bases remained unmatched. Germline loops: CDR1 MDHEN, CDR2 SYDVKM. The CDR3 loop reads CASSFLPPGLAGGETQYF. For the CDR3, the DNA is TGTGCCAGCAGTTTCCTCCCCCCGGGACTAGCGGGAGGGGAGACCCAGTACTTC.

Many counts were recorded for this clonotype. The CDR3 here is CASRREQARTDTQYF. As DNA, the CDR3 is TGTGCCAGCAGAAGGGAACAGGCCCGCACAGATACGCAGTATTTT. The chain links TRBV28 to TRBJ2-3, with D perhaps matching TRBD1 (5 bases). Trimming cost V 6 bases and J 1 base, with 14 bases left between them. This CDR3 has 15 amino acids. CDR1 and CDR2 (germline): MDHEN, SYDVKM.

This clonotype has ten or more counts. The V and J genes are TRBV12-3 or TRBV12-4 and TRBJ1-1; D is possibly TRBD1 (6 bases). Trimming left V 7 bases short and J 1 base short, with 16 bases between. The CDR3 loop spans 15 amino acids. CDR3 loop: CASTRPGDRNTEAFF. The CDR3 DNA follows: TGTGCCAGCACCCGACCAGGGGATCGGAACACTGAAGCTTTCTTT.

Ten or more counts support this clonotype. The genes are TRBV24-1 and TRBJ1-4; D gene unclear. The CDR3 extends over 13 amino acids. The germline CDR1 and CDR2 sequences are KGHDR and SFDVKD. Between the trimmed V and J ends, which lost 5 bases and 8 bases, there was a span of 11 bases. CDR3 residues: CATSAPGKEKLFF. The CDR3 region has the DNA TGTGCCACCAGTGCTCCGGGGAAGGAAAAACTGTTTTTT.

Regarding this clonotype: A much larger clone differs from this one at a single base, so this may be a read error. The V and J genes are TRBV20-1 and TRBJ2-7, with a tentative D call TRBD2 (5 bases). This CDR3 has 12 amino acids. Germline CDR1 and CDR2: DFQATT and SNEGSKA (reference sequence). The CDR3 coding sequence is TGCAGTGCAAGAGGGCTCTACAATGAGCAGTACTTC. This codes for CSARGLYNEQYF.

The chain uses TRBV10-3 and TRBJ2-5; 11 bases are shared with TRBD2. Germline CDR1 reads ENHRY; CDR2 reads SYGVKD. Trimming at V came to 6 bases and at J to 1 base, leaving 13 bases not matched to a gene. The CDR3 has 18 residues. CDR3 amino acids: CAIRAGTSGGKGQETQYF. CDR3 DNA sequence: TGTGCCATCAGGGCCGGGACTAGCGGCGGGAAAGGCCAAGAGACCCAGTACTTC.

The chain uses TRBV6-2 or TRBV6-3 and TRBJ2-4, with unresolved D. Germline CDR1 and CDR2: MNHEY and SVGEGT. The CDR3 contains 15 residues. Trimming removed 6 bases at V and 0 bases at J, with 12 bases between. Here the CDR3 DNA reads TGTGCCAGCAGACTAAACTATGTAGCCAAAAACATTCAGTACTTC. Amino acid sequence: CASRLNYVAKNIQYF.

This clonotype was picked up a small number of times. The gene calls are TRBV10-3 and TRBJ1-5; D is unclear. The V and J ends lost 1 base and 5 bases respectively, with 12 bases between them. CDR3 length: 15 amino acids. Germline V lookup: CDR1 ENHRY, CDR2 SYGVKD. In nucleotides, the CDR3 is TGTGCCATCAGTGAGTTATGGACGGGCTATCAGCCCCAGCATTTT. Residues: CAISELWTGYQPQHF.

This clonotype was detected many times. V usage is TRBV12-3 or TRBV12-4 and J usage is TRBJ1-1; D gene ambiguous. Trimming removed 6 bases at V and 1 base at J, with 9 bases between. The CDR3 sequence is 13 residues long. The CDR3: CASSPVWNTEAFF. The CDR3 DNA sequence: TGTGCCAGCAGCCCTGTTTGGAACACTGAAGCTTTCTTT.